Listed below are T cell receptor beta chains from one sample, sequenced in a study of Ad26.COV2.S vaccination and SARS-CoV-2 variants. Repertoires were generated with immunoSEQ multiplex PCR, while TCRdb's copy carries only in-frame clones and drops some. The sample yields approximately 250,000 clones, roughly 87% seen once. Sequenced material: peripheral blood, taken in a trial of Ad26.COV2.S vaccine versus placebo. All receptors come from a person between 18 and 59 years old who received the Ad26.COV2.S COVID-19 vaccine or a placebo. CDR3s include the opening cysteine and the closing phenylalanine or tryptophan. The D gene is left open where the match is weak. Where a row states a size, it is once, few, many or the class of an expanded clone; other rows omit it.

CDR3 DNA: TGCGCCAGCAGCCAGGGCCCGGGGGACGGTAGTTCACCCCTCCACTTT
CDR3 protein: CASSQGPGDGSSPLHF
J gene: TRBJ1-6
D gene: -
clone size: medium-sized
V gene: TRBV4-3

CDR3 DNA: TGTGCCAGCAGTTACATTCCGGGCAGGCCGCCCTCTAACTATGGCTACACCTTC
CDR3 protein: CASSYIPGRPPSNYGYTF
J gene: TRBJ1-2
D gene: -
clone size: -
V gene: TRBV6-2/TRBV6-3

CDR3 DNA: TGCAGCGTTGAAGGGGGTTCTAGCACAGATACGCAGTATTTT
CDR3 protein: CSVEGGSSTDTQYF
J gene: TRBJ2-3
D gene: -
clone size: -
V gene: TRBV29-1

CDR3 DNA: TGTGCCAGCAGCTTCGGGGGGGGCACAGATACGCAGTATTTT
CDR3 protein: CASSFGGGTDTQYF
J gene: TRBJ2-3
D gene: TRBD2
clone size: -
V gene: TRBV11-2

CDR3 DNA: TGTGCCAGCAGTCCGGGACAGAACGAGCAGTACTTC
CDR3 protein: CASSPGQNEQYF
J gene: TRBJ2-7
D gene: TRBD1
clone size: few
V gene: TRBV12-3/TRBV12-4

CDR3 DNA: TGTGCCAGCAGTCCCCGACCCGTTACTACGGGACATGCGAGGTCTAACCCTGAAGCTTTCTTT
CDR3 protein: CASSPRPVTTGHARSNPEAFF
J gene: TRBJ1-1
D gene: -
clone size: -
V gene: TRBV6-6

CDR3 DNA: TGTGCCAGCAGCTTAACAAGGACTAGCGGGAGGGGTGAGCAGTTCTTC
CDR3 protein: CASSLTRTSGRGEQFF
J gene: TRBJ2-1
D gene: TRBD2
clone size: -
V gene: TRBV7-3

CDR3 DNA: TGTGCCAGCAGCTTAAAGGGGAGGGGTTACACCTTC
CDR3 protein: CASSLKGRGYTF
J gene: TRBJ1-2
D gene: -
clone size: -
V gene: TRBV7-9

CDR3 DNA: TGTGCCAGCTCACCGGACACGGACTATGGCTACACCTTC
CDR3 protein: CASSPDTDYGYTF
J gene: TRBJ1-2
D gene: -
clone size: -
V gene: TRBV18

CDR3 DNA: TGTGCCAGCTCACCACCCCCGATGGGGGGAGAGACCCAGTACTTC
CDR3 protein: CASSPPPMGGETQYF
J gene: TRBJ2-5
D gene: -
clone size: -
V gene: TRBV18

CDR3 DNA: TGTGCCAGCTCACCAAGGGGAGCCTTAATCCAAGAGACCCAGTACTTC
CDR3 protein: CASSPRGALIQETQYF
J gene: TRBJ2-5
D gene: -
clone size: -
V gene: TRBV18

CDR3 DNA: TGTGCCAGCAGCTTGGGACTAGCGGGAGGTAATGAGCAGTTCTTC
CDR3 protein: CASSLGLAGGNEQFF
J gene: TRBJ2-1
D gene: TRBD2
clone size: -
V gene: TRBV7-8

CDR3 DNA: TGTGCCAGCAGTGAAAGGCGTGCGGGAGTCGGCACAGATACGCAGTATTTT
CDR3 protein: CASSERRAGVGTDTQYF
J gene: TRBJ2-3
D gene: TRBD2
clone size: -
V gene: TRBV6-1

CDR3 DNA: TGTGCCAGTAATAGACTAGCGGGGAACACCGGGGAGCTGTTTTTT
CDR3 protein: CASNRLAGNTGELFF
J gene: TRBJ2-2
D gene: TRBD2
clone size: -
V gene: TRBV19

CDR3 DNA: TGCGCCAGCGGCAAGGGGCAAGATAATTCACCCCTCCACTTT
CDR3 protein: CASGKGQDNSPLHF
J gene: TRBJ1-6
D gene: -
clone size: few
V gene: TRBV5-1

CDR3 DNA: TGTGCCAGTACCCTCAGAAGTAGCACTGAAGCTTTCTTT
CDR3 protein: CASTLRSSTEAFF
J gene: TRBJ1-1
D gene: -
clone size: -
V gene: TRBV19

CDR3 DNA: TGTGCCAGCAGCTCGACAGCGTATGGTGGCTACACCTTC
CDR3 protein: CASSSTAYGGYTF
J gene: TRBJ1-2
D gene: -
clone size: many
V gene: TRBV7-2

CDR3 DNA: TGTGCCAGCAGTGACTCTTCTACAGGGAAAGATACGCAGTATTTT
CDR3 protein: CASSDSSTGKDTQYF
J gene: TRBJ2-3
D gene: -
clone size: -
V gene: TRBV6-4

CDR3 DNA: TGTGCCAGCACGACAGGGGAGGGCTCTGGGGCCAACGTCCTGACTTTC
CDR3 protein: CASTTGEGSGANVLTF
J gene: TRBJ2-6
D gene: -
clone size: -
V gene: TRBV19

CDR3 DNA: TGTGCCAGCGCCGCAAATGGACACTTTAACACTGAAGCTTTCTTT
CDR3 protein: CASAANGHFNTEAFF
J gene: TRBJ1-1
D gene: -
clone size: once
V gene: TRBV19

CDR3 DNA: TGTGCCAGCAGCTTCGCAGGAGCAACTAATGAAAAACTGTTTTTT
CDR3 protein: CASSFAGATNEKLFF
J gene: TRBJ1-4
D gene: -
clone size: -
V gene: TRBV5-5

CDR3 DNA: TGTGCCGCCATCGGGGCAGGCTCTGGAAACACCATATATTTT
CDR3 protein: CAAIGAGSGNTIYF
J gene: TRBJ1-3
D gene: -
clone size: -
V gene: TRBV6-6

CDR3 DNA: TGTGCCAGCAGCTTAGGTGGCACCGGGGAGCTGTTTTTT
CDR3 protein: CASSLGGTGELFF
J gene: TRBJ2-2
D gene: -
clone size: -
V gene: TRBV7-9

CDR3 DNA: TGTGCCAGCAGTTTATCTTGGACCGGGGAGCTGTTTTTT
CDR3 protein: CASSLSWTGELFF
J gene: TRBJ2-2
D gene: -
clone size: -
V gene: TRBV27

CDR3 DNA: TGTGCCAGCAGCCCCGGGGGGGGAGGAAACACCATATATTTT
CDR3 protein: CASSPGGGGNTIYF
J gene: TRBJ1-3
D gene: -
clone size: -
V gene: TRBV3-1/TRBV3-2

CDR3 DNA: TGTGCCAGCAGCTCTGGGACCCTGACCCAACAGGAGAATGAGCAGTTCTTC
CDR3 protein: CASSSGTLTQQENEQFF
J gene: TRBJ2-1
D gene: -
clone size: few
V gene: TRBV7-9

CDR3 DNA: TGTGCCAGCTCACCACAATTCGATCTTTTACCCAATGAGCAGTTCTTC
CDR3 protein: CASSPQFDLLPNEQFF
J gene: TRBJ2-1
D gene: -
clone size: once
V gene: TRBV18

CDR3 DNA: TGTGCCAGCAGTCGGGGCTATGGCTACACCTTC
CDR3 protein: CASSRGYGYTF
J gene: TRBJ1-2
D gene: -
clone size: -
V gene: TRBV27

CDR3 DNA: TGTGCCAGCAGTTATCACAGGGGGACCACTGAAGCTTTCTTT
CDR3 protein: CASSYHRGTTEAFF
J gene: TRBJ1-1
D gene: TRBD1
clone size: -
V gene: TRBV6-5

CDR3 DNA: TGTGCCAGCAGTGGGCCGGGACAGGGCTACGAGCAGTACTTC
CDR3 protein: CASSGPGQGYEQYF
J gene: TRBJ2-7
D gene: TRBD1
clone size: -
V gene: TRBV6-4

CDR3 DNA: TGCGCCAGCAGCCAAGGCCCCGCGTCCTACGAGCAGTACTTC
CDR3 protein: CASSQGPASYEQYF
J gene: TRBJ2-7
D gene: -
clone size: -
V gene: TRBV4-3

CDR3 DNA: TGTGCCAGCAGTTCGGGGACAGGGGGTTCCTACGAGCAGTACTTC
CDR3 protein: CASSSGTGGSYEQYF
J gene: TRBJ2-7
D gene: TRBD1
clone size: -
V gene: TRBV6-5

CDR3 DNA: TGTGCCAGCAGTTTTACTACCGGGGAGCTGTTTTTT
CDR3 protein: CASSFTTGELFF
J gene: TRBJ2-2
D gene: -
clone size: few
V gene: TRBV6-5

CDR3 DNA: TGTGCCTGGAGTCCGAACTGGACAGGAGGAGAGACCCAGTACTTC
CDR3 protein: CAWSPNWTGGETQYF
J gene: TRBJ2-5
D gene: TRBD1
clone size: -
V gene: TRBV30

CDR3 DNA: TGTGCCAGCAGTCGGATCAATCAGCCCCAGCATTTT
CDR3 protein: CASSRINQPQHF
J gene: TRBJ1-5
D gene: -
clone size: once
V gene: TRBV27

CDR3 DNA: TGTGCCTGGAGTGGAGGGGACAGGGTAGGGTATTTT
CDR3 protein: CAWSGGDRVGYF
J gene: TRBJ2-3
D gene: TRBD1
clone size: -
V gene: TRBV30

CDR3 DNA: TGTGCCAGCTCACCACAAGAGCGCCATGGCTACACCTTC
CDR3 protein: CASSPQERHGYTF
J gene: TRBJ1-2
D gene: -
clone size: -
V gene: TRBV18

CDR3 DNA: TGTGCCAGCAGTCCGACTAGCGGGAGGGCCGGGTTTACCGGGGAGCTGTTTTTT
CDR3 protein: CASSPTSGRAGFTGELFF
J gene: TRBJ2-2
D gene: TRBD2
clone size: -
V gene: TRBV6-2/TRBV6-3

CDR3 DNA: TGTGCCAGCAGCCCTCGGGAAAAGGATAATGAGCAGTTCTTC
CDR3 protein: CASSPREKDNEQFF
J gene: TRBJ2-1
D gene: -
clone size: -
V gene: TRBV7-9

CDR3 DNA: TGTGCCAGCAGTACATACAGGGGGCGAGACACCGGGGAGCTGTTTTTT
CDR3 protein: CASSTYRGRDTGELFF
J gene: TRBJ2-2
D gene: TRBD1
clone size: -
V gene: TRBV27

CDR3 DNA: TGTGCCAGCAGCCCAATAGCGGGAGTAGGAAATGAGCAGTTCTTC
CDR3 protein: CASSPIAGVGNEQFF
J gene: TRBJ2-1
D gene: TRBD2
clone size: -
V gene: TRBV5-4

CDR3 DNA: TGCGCCAGCAGCCAAGTTCCGGGCTTCACGATGAACACTGAAGCTTTCTTT
CDR3 protein: CASSQVPGFTMNTEAFF
J gene: TRBJ1-1
D gene: -
clone size: -
V gene: TRBV4-1

CDR3 DNA: TGTGCCAGTAGTCTCCGGGACAGGGGGGTTCCCCCGTTCGTACAGTCTAATGAAAAACTGTTTTTT
CDR3 protein: CASSLRDRGVPPFVQSNEKLFF
J gene: TRBJ1-4
D gene: TRBD1
clone size: few
V gene: TRBV19

CDR3 DNA: TGTGCCAGCAGTGAAGTATCAGATACGCAGTATTTT
CDR3 protein: CASSEVSDTQYF
J gene: TRBJ2-3
D gene: -
clone size: -
V gene: TRBV6-1

CDR3 DNA: TGTGCCAGCAGCCCCCAACTGGGAGGGGGAAGAGGTGGAAACACCATATATTTT
CDR3 protein: CASSPQLGGGRGGNTIYF
J gene: TRBJ1-3
D gene: -
clone size: -
V gene: TRBV7-2

CDR3 DNA: TGTGCCAGCAGCCGGACCGGGACAGGGGATGAAAAACTGTTTTTT
CDR3 protein: CASSRTGTGDEKLFF
J gene: TRBJ1-4
D gene: TRBD1
clone size: -
V gene: TRBV7-2

CDR3 DNA: TGTGCCAGCAGCTCCACAGGGACTGAGCAGTTCTTC
CDR3 protein: CASSSTGTEQFF
J gene: TRBJ2-1
D gene: -
clone size: -
V gene: TRBV7-9